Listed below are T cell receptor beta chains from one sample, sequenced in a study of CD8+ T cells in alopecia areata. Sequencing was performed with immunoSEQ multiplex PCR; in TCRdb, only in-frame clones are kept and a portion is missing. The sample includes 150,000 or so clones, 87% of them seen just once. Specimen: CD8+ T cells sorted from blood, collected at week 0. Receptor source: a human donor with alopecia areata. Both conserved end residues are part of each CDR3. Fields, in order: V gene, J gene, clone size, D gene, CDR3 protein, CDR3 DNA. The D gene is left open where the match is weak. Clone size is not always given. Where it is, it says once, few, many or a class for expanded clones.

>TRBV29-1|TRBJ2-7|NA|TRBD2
CSVEGFALAGEYEQYF
TGCAGCGTTGAAGGGTTCGCGCTAGCGGGAGAGTACGAGCAGTACTTC
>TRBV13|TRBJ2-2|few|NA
CASSPPSRHELFF
TGTGCCAGCAGCCCCCCCTCCCGGCATGAGCTGTTTTTT
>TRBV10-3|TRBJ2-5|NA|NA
CAISGHRDERQETQYF
TGTGCCATCAGCGGACACCGGGACGAAAGACAAGAGACCCAGTACTTC
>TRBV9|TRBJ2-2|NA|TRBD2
CASREGTSGVTGELFF
TGTGCCAGCAGAGAGGGGACTAGCGGGGTCACCGGGGAGCTGTTTTTT
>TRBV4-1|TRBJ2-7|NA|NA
CASSAGTPNYEQYF
TGCGCCAGCAGTGCCGGGACGCCTAACTACGAGCAGTACTTC
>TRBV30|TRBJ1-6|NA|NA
CAWSDRTASNSPLHF
TGTGCCTGGAGTGACCGGACAGCTAGTAATTCACCCCTCCACTTT
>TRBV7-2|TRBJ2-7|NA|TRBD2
CASSFLAGGRYEQYF
TGTGCCAGCAGCTTCCTAGCGGGAGGGCGATACGAGCAGTACTTC
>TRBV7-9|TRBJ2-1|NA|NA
CASSPGQHSYNEQFF
TGTGCCAGCAGCCCCGGACAACACTCCTACAATGAGCAGTTCTTC
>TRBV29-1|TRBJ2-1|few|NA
CSVGTGNSYNEQFF
TGCAGCGTTGGCACCGGGAACTCCTACAATGAGCAGTTCTTC
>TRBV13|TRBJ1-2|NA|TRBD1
CASSLGTGGVVYGYTF
TGTGCCAGCAGCTTAGGGACAGGGGGCGTAGTGTATGGCTACACCTTC
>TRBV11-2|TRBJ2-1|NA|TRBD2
CASSPRTSGEKGGNEQFF
TGTGCCAGCAGCCCCAGGACTAGCGGGGAAAAGGGGGGCAATGAGCAGTTCTTC
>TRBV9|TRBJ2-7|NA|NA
CASSPGLDDTYEQYF
TGTGCCAGCAGCCCGGGACTGGACGATACCTACGAGCAGTACTTC
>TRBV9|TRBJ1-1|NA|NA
CASSPGEMNTEAFF
TGTGCCAGCAGCCCAGGGGAGATGAACACTGAAGCTTTCTTT
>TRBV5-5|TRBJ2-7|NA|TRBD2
CASSLAGDAYEQYF
TGTGCCAGCAGCTTAGCGGGAGACGCGTACGAGCAGTACTTC
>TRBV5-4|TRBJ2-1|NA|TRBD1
CASSSTVVTGIDEQFF
TGTGCCAGCAGCTCCACCGTAGTGACAGGGATCGATGAGCAGTTCTTC
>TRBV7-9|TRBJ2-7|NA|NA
CASSLAQGTKYEQYF
TGTGCCAGCAGCTTAGCTCAGGGGACCAAGTACGAGCAGTACTTC
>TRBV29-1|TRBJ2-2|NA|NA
CSVEYSDGATGELFF
TGCAGCGTTGAATACAGCGACGGGGCCACCGGGGAGCTGTTTTTT
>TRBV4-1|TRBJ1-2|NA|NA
CASSQDNGANYGYTF
TGCGCCAGCAGCCAAGATAACGGGGCTAACTATGGCTACACCTTC
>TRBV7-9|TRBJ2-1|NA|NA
CASSSTEDNEQFF
TGTGCCAGCAGCTCGACGGAAGACAATGAGCAGTTCTTC
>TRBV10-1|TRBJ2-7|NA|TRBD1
CASSDSGQGYEQYF
TGCGCCAGCAGTGATTCGGGACAGGGATACGAGCAGTACTTC
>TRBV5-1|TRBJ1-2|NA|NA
CASSLEGRRMNGYTF
TGCGCCAGCAGCTTGGAAGGAAGAAGGATGAATGGCTACACCTTC
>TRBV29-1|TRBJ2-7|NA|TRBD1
CSVRTGQGYEQYF
TGCAGCGTTAGGACAGGTCAAGGCTACGAGCAGTACTTC
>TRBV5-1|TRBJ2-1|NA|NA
CASSLRGSLEGPTEQFF
TGCGCCAGCAGCTTACGCGGCAGTCTTGAGGGACCAACCGAGCAGTTCTTC
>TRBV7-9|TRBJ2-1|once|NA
CASSYAQGTYNEQFF
TGTGCCAGCAGCTATGCACAGGGTACCTACAATGAGCAGTTCTTC
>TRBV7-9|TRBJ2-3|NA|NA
CASSSADSTDTQYF
TGTGCCAGCAGCTCTGCAGATAGCACAGATACGCAGTATTTT
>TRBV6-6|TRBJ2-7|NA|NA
CASSYSSEQYF
TGTGCCAGCAGTTACTCGTCCGAGCAGTACTTC
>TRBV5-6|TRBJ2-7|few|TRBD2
CASSSEGLAGGEQYF
TGTGCCAGCAGCTCGGAGGGACTAGCGGGAGGAGAGCAGTACTTC
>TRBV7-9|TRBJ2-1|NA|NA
CASSDRRTSTYSEQFF
TGTGCCAGCAGCGACAGGAGGACAAGTACCTACAGTGAGCAGTTCTTC
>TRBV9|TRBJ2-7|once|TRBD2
CASSVGALAGTYEQYF
TGTGCCAGCAGCGTAGGCGCTCTAGCGGGAACCTACGAGCAGTACTTC
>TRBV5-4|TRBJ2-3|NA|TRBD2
CASTSGGTDTQYF
TGTGCCAGCACTAGCGGGGGGACAGATACGCAGTATTTT
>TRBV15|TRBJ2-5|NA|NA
CATSRDLSDIRHNF
TGTGCCACCAGCAGAGATCTCTCGGACATCCGACATAACTTC
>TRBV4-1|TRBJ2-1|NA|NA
CASSRPSVGSEQFF
TGCGCCAGCAGCCGGCCCTCGGTAGGGAGTGAGCAGTTCTTC
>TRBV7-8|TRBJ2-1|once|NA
CASSLALGQLSNEQFF
TGTGCCAGCAGCTTAGCGCTAGGCCAGCTGAGCAATGAGCAGTTCTTC
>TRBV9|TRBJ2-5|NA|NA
CASTDEETQYF
TGTGCCAGCACCGATGAGGAGACCCAGTACTTC
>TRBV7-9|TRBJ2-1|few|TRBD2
CASSPPSGTSINEQFF
TGTGCCAGCAGCCCCCCATCCGGGACTAGTATAAATGAGCAGTTCTTC
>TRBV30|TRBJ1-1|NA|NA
CAWSPGFTEAFF
TGTGCCTGGAGTCCGGGGTTCACTGAAGCTTTCTTT
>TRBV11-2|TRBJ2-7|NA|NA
CASSFISTGITYEQYF
TGTGCCAGCAGCTTTATATCGACAGGAATCACCTACGAGCAGTACTTC
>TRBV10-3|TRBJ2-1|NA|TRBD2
CAISDPGRGENEQFF
TGTGCCATCAGTGATCCAGGGAGGGGTGAGAATGAGCAGTTCTTC
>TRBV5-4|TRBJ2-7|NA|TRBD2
CASSLAGGAYEQYF
TGTGCCAGCAGCTTGGCGGGGGGAGCCTACGAGCAGTACTTC
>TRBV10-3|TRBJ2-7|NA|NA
CAISVGEEQYF
TGTGCCATCAGTGTGGGCGAGGAGCAGTACTTC
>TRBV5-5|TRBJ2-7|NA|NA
CASSSGPGPHEQYF
TGTGCCAGCAGCTCGGGACCGGGACCCCACGAGCAGTACTTC
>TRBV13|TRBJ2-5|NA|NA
CASSYQETQYF
TGTGCCAGCAGCTACCAAGAGACCCAGTACTTC
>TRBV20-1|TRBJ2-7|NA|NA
CSAERGFLPYF
TGCAGTGCAGAAAGAGGGTTCTTACCGTACTTC
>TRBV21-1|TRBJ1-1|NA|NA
CASSNRQVMNTEAFF
TGTGCCAGCAGCAATCGCCAGGTCATGAACACTGAAGCTTTCTTT
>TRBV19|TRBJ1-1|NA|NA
CASTLGLPWTEAFF
TGTGCCAGTACCCTTGGCCTCCCCTGGACTGAAGCTTTCTTT
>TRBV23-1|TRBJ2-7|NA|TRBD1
CASTIIITGQGRVQYF
TGCGCCAGCACCATCATCATAACGGGACAGGGGAGGGTGCAGTACTTC
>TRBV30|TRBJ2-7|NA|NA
CAWSVSRTREQYF
TGTGCCTGGAGTGTATCAAGGACTCGAGAGCAGTACTTC